The present TCR beta chain was sequenced within a study of cytomegalovirus exposure and HLA in healthy donors. CDR3 size: 15 residues. Between the trimmed V and J ends, which lost 4 bases and 3 bases, there was a span of 12 bases. Per germline, CDR1 MGHRA and CDR2 YSYEKL. Using immunoSEQ multiplex PCR, the repertoire was profiled, and TCRdb retains in-frame clones only, with some absent. The sample consists of roughly 250,000 clones, 87% of them appearing once. This chain links TRBV4-1 with TRBJ2-2; D gene unclear. The sequence was collected from a man younger than 35 in good health and CMV-seronegative. The sample taken for sequencing was PBMCs. CDR3 DNA sequence: TGCGCCAGCAGCCCTGGAGATACGGACACCGGGGAGCTGTTTTTT. This encodes CASSPGDTDTGELFF.